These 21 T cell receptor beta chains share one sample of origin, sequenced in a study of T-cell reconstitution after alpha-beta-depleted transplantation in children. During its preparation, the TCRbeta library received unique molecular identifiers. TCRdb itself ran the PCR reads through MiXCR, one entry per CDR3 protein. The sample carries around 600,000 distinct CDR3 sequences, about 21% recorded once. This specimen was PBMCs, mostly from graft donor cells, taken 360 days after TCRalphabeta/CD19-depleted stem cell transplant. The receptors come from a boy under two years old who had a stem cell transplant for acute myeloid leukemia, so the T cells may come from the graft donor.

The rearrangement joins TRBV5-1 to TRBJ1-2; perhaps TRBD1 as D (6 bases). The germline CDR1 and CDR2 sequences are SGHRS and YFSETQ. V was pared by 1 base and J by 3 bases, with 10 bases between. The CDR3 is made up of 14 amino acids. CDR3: CASSLTRGDYGYTF. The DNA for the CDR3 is TGCGCCAGCAGCTTGACTAGGGGGGACTATGGCTACACCTTC.

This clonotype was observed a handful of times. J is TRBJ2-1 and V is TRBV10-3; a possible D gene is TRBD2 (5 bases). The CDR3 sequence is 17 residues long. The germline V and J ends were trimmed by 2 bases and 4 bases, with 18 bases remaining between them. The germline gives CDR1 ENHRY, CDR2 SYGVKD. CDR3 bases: TGTGCCATCAGTGAGATGTGGTCTAGAGGAGGTTACAATGAGCAGTTCTTC. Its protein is CAISEMWSRGGYNEQFF.

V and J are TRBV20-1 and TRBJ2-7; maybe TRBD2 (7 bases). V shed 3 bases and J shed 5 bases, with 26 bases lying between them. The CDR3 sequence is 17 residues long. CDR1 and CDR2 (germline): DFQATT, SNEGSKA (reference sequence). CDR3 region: CSASTAGIKGGRDEQYV. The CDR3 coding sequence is TGCAGTGCTAGCACAGCGGGGATCAAGGGGGGTCGGGACGAGCAGTACGTC.

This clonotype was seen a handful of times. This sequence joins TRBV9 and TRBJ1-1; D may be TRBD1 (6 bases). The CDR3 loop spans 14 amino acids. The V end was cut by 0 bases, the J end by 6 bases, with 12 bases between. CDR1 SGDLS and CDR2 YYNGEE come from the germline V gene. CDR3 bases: TGTGCCAGCAGCGTAGCTAGCGGACAGCCTGAAGCTTTCTTT. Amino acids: CASSVASGQPEAFF.

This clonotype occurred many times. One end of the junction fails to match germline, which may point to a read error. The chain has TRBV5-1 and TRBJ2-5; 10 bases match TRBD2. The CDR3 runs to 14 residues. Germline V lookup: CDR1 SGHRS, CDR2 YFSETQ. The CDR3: CASSLSGGAETQYF. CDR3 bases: TGTGCCAGCAGCTTAAGCGGGGGGGCGGAGACCCAGTACTTC.

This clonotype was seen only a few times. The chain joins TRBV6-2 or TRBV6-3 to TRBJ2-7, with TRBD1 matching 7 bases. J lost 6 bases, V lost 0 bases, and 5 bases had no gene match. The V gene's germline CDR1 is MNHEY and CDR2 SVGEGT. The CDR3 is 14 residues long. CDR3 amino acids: CASSYSGRGTEQYF. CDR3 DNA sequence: TGTGCCAGCAGTTACTCTGGCAGGGGGACCGAGCAGTACTTC.

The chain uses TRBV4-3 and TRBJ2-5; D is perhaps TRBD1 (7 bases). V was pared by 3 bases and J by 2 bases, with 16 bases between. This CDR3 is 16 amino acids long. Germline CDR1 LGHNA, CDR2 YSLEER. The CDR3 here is CASSHALQGRQETQYF. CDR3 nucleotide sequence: TGCGCCAGCAGCCACGCCTTACAGGGGAGGCAAGAGACCCAGTACTTC.

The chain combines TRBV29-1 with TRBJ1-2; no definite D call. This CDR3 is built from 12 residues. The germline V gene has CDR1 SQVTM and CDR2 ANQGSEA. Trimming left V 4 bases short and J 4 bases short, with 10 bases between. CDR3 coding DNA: TGCAGCGTTGGTAGCATCCCCTATGGCTACACCTTC. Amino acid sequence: CSVGSIPYGYTF.

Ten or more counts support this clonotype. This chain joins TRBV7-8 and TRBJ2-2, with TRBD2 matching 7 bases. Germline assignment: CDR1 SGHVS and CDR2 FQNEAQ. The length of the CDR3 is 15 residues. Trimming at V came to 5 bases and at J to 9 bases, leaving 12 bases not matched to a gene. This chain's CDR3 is CASSLPGTKMWELFF. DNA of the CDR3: TGTGCCAGCAGCCTACCCGGGACTAAGATGTGGGAGCTGTTTTTT.

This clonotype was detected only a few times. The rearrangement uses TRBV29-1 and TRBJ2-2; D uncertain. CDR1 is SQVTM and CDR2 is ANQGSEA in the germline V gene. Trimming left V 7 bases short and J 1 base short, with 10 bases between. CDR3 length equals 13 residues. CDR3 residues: CSAKSVNTGELFF. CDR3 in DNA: TGCAGCGCTAAATCCGTGAACACCGGGGAGCTGTTTTTT.

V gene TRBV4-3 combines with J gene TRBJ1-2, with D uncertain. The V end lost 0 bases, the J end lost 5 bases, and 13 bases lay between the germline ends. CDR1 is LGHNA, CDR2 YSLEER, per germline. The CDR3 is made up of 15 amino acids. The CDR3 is CASSQDPVRGYGYTF. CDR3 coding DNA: TGCGCCAGCAGCCAAGATCCAGTGAGAGGTTATGGCTACACCTTC.

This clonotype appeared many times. The CDR3 nucleotides are TGCGCCAGCAGCCAAGTTGACAGGGGGCGATTCAGCTCCTACAATGAGCAGTTCTTC. Its protein product is CASSQVDRGRFSSYNEQFF. This chain joins TRBV4-1 and TRBJ2-1; 10 bases are a match to TRBD1. Trimming took 1 base from V and 0 from J; bases not matched to a gene: 9. The CDR3 length is 19 residues. Per germline, CDR1 MGHRA and CDR2 YSYEKL.

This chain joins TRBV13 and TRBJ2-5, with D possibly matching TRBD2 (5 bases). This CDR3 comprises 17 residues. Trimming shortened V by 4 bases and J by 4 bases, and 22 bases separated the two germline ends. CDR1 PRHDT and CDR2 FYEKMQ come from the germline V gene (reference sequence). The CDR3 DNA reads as TGTGCCAGCAGCTCCCCTCTCGATTTGAATCGGGGAGAGACCCAGTACTTC. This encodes CASSSPLDLNRGETQYF.

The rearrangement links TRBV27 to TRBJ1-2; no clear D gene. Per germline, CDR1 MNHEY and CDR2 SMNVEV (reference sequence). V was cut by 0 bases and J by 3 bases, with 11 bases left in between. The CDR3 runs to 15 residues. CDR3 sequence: CASSLSGSPYYGYTF. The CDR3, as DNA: TGTGCCAGCAGTTTATCGGGCAGCCCCTACTATGGCTACACCTTC.

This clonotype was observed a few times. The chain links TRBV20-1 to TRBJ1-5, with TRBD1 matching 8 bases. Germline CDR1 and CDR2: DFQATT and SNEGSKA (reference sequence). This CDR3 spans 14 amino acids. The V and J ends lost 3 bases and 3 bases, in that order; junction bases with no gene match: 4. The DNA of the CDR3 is TGCAGTGCTAGGACAGGGGCCTACAATCAGCCCCAGCATTTT. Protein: CSARTGAYNQPQHF.

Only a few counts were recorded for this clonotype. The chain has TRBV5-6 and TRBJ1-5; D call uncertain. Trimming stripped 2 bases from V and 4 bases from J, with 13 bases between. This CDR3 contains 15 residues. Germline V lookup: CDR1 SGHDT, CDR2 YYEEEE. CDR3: CASSLDGPGNQPQHF. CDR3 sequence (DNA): TGTGCCAGCAGCTTAGACGGGCCGGGAAATCAGCCCCAGCATTTT.

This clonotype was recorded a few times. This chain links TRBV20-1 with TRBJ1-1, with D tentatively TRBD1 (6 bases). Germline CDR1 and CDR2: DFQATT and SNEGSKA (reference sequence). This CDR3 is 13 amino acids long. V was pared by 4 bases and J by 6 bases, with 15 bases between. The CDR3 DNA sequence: TGCAGTGCTATTGACCAGGGGATAGCTGAAGCTTTCTTT. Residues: CSAIDQGIAEAFF.

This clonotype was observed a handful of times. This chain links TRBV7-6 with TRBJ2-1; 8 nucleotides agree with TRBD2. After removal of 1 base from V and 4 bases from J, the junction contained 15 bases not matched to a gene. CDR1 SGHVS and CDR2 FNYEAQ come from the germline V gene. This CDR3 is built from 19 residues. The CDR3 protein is CASSLGLASPTEIYNEQFF. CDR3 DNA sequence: TGTGCCAGCAGCTTAGGACTAGCGAGTCCCACTGAAATTTACAATGAGCAGTTCTTC.

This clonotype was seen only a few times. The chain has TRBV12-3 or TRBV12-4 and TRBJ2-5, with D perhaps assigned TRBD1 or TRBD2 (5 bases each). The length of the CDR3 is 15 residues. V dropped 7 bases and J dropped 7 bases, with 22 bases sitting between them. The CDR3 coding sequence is TGTGCCAGCACCGTAAGGGACGGTGGGGGAGTGACCCAGTACTTC. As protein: CASTVRDGGGVTQYF.

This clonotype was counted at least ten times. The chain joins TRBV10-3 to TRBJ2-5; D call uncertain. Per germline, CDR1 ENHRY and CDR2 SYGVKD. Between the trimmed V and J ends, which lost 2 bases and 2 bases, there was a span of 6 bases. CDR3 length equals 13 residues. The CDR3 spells CAISETVQETQYF. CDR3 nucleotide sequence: TGTGCCATCAGTGAGACAGTTCAAGAGACCCAGTACTTC.

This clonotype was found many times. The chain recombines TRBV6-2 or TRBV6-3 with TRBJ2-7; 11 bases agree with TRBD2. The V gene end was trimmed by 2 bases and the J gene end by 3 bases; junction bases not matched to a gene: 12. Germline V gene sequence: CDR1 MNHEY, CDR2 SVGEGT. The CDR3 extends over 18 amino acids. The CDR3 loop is CASSYPASSSGGYYEQYF. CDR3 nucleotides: TGTGCCAGCAGTTACCCAGCCTCATCTAGCGGGGGGTACTACGAGCAGTACTTC.